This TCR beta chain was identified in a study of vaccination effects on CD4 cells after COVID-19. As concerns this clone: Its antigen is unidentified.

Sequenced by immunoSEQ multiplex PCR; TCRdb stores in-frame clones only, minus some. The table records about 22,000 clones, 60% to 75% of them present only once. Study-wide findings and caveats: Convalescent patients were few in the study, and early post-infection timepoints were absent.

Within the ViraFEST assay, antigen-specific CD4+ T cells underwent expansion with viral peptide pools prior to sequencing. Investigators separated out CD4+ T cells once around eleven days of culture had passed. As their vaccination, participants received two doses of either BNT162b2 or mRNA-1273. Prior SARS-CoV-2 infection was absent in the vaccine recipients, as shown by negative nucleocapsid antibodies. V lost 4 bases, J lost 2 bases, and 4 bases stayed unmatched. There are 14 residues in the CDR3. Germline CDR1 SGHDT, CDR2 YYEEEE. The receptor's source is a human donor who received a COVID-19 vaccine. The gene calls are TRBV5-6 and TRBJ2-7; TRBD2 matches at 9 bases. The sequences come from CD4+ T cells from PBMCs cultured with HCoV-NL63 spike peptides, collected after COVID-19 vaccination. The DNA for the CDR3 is TGTGCCAGCAGCGGACTAGCGTCCGCCTACGAGCAGTACTTC. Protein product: CASSGLASAYEQYF.